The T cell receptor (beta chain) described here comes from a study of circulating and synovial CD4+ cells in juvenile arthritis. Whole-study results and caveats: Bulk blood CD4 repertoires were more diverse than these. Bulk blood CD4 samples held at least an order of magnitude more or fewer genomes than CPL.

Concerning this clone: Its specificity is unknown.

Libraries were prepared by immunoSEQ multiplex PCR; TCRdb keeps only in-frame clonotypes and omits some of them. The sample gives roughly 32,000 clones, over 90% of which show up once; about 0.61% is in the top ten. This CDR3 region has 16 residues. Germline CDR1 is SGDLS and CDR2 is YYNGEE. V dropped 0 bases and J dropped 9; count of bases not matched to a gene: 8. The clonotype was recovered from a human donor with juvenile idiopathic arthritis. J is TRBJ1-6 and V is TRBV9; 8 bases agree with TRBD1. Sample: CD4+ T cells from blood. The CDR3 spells CASSVDGQGGISPLHF. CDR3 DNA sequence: TGTGCCAGCAGCGTAGACGGACAGGGTGGAATTTCACCCCTCCACTTT. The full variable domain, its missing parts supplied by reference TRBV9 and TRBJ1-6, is DSGVTQTPKHLITATGQRVTLRCSPRSGDLSVYWYQQSLDQGLQFLIQYYNGEERAKGNILERFSAQQFPDLHSELNLSSLELGDSALYFCASSVDGQGGISPLHFGNGTRLTVT.